Given below is one T cell receptor beta chain in context. This clone's antigen is unknown. Qualities for individual bases were not recorded, and no much larger clone is one base off. Collaborating institutions collected whole blood in K2EDTA tubes following their own protocols. For TCRbeta analysis, collaborators shipped samples as frozen whole blood, isolated PBMCs, or DNA extracted from either of those sample types. Relative to germline, V is missing 4 bases and J is missing 4 bases, with 9 bases of the junction outside any gene match. CDR1 MNHEY and CDR2 SMNVEV are derived from the germline V gene (reference sequence). From the cysteine through the phenylalanine, the CDR3 covers 16 amino acids. Only CDR3 DNA is held: 48 bases, read in frame from base 1. The immunoSEQ Assay, a bias-controlled multiplex PCR, was used to amplify TCRbeta CDR3 regions from genomic DNA. Regarding the original processing steps: Nucleated cell counts per sample were estimated from amplification of reference gene primers within the assay. Sequence reads were collapsed and filtered to measure the absolute abundance of every unique TCRbeta CDR3 rearrangement. For each sample, productive Simpson clonality was calculated as the square root of Simpson's diversity index over productive rearrangements. As stored in TCRdb, this immuneACCESS dataset retains in-frame rearrangements with V and J assigned. A fraction of the clones does not appear; measured against another copy, unresolved V genes explain less than half of the discrepancy, and the remainder lacks a known reason. V, J and clone size were drawn from that table, and D and trimming were deduced from the DNA. Recorded for this sample are approximately 40,000 clones; 80% to 90% of them occurred a single time. The ten largest clones add up to roughly 10% of the sample.

The data stem from a study of blood T cell repertoires in COVID-19 (dated by TCRdb to about 2020). At the level of the whole study: Collaborator samples came from the United States, Italy and Spain and covered acute and convalescent phases of COVID-19. The prospective study material was composed of cDNA or gDNA derived from T cells, B-cell-depleted T cells, or PBMCs. The dataset comprised deeply sampled blood TCRbeta repertoires from subjects exposed to, actively infected with, or recovered from COVID-19. The repertoires were released in a freely available public database meant as a resource for research on the immune response to SARS-CoV-2. Samples came from the ongoing ImmuneRACE study (first 160 participants) plus 1,254 subjects from 6 global collaborators. A de-identified subject ID, COVID-19 status, age in years and sex were almost always included in the sample metadata. Where HLA class I and class II types were available, the types were taken from metadata supplied by the sample provider, not from assay-based typing.

What the study reported, not specific to this receptor: The quantity of clinical and demographic metadata differed by source and by participant and was supplied without curation.

This receptor was identified in a woman aged 70-85 years with acute or convalescent COVID-19. Sequencing input: peripheral blood. In this chain, TRBV27 is recombined with TRBJ2-5; TRBD2 agrees with 10 junctional bases. CDR3 sequence: CASSSTLAGGGETQYF. The DNA sequence is TGTGCCAGCAGTTCAACTTTAGCGGGGGGTGGAGAGACCCAGTACTTC.